Below, 4 T cell receptor beta chains from the same sample are listed, as sequenced in a study of T cell repertoires in cytomegalovirus infection. TCRdb re-called the reads with MiXCR, one entry per CDR3 protein. The sample consists of fewer than 300,000 distinct CDR3 sequences, 20% to 30% of them appearing once. Input material: PBMCs. The receptors shown here come from a human donor in good health (CMV status not recorded). Some clones in this sample may be carry-over from other donors' samples.

At least ten counts were recorded for this clonotype. The rearrangement links TRBV28 to TRBJ2-7; D remains ambiguous. Germline V gene sequence: CDR1 MDHEN, CDR2 SYDVKM. Trimming cost V 4 bases and J 1 base, with 5 bases left between them. CDR3 size: 12 residues. The DNA for the CDR3 is TGTGCCAGCAGTTATCTTTCCTACGAGCAGTACTTC. It codes for CASSYLSYEQYF.

This clonotype has a handful of counts. J is TRBJ1-4 and V is TRBV15, with D hard to call. V lost 0 bases and J 5 bases, leaving 7 bases between the germline ends. The CDR3 is made up of 14 amino acids. From germline, CDR1 is LNHNV and CDR2 YYDKDF (reference sequence). CDR3 loop: CATSREQRNEKLFF. The CDR3 bases are TGTGCCACCAGCAGAGAGCAGCGCAATGAAAAACTGTTTTTT. Full variable domain (remainder filled in from reference TRBV15 and TRBJ1-4): DAMVIQNPRYQVTQFGKPVTLSCSQTLNHNVMYWYQQKSSQAPKLLFHYYDKDFNNEADTPDNFQSRRPNTSFCFLDIRSPGLGDTAMYLCATSREQRNEKLFFGSGTQLSVL.

This clonotype was detected only a few times. The rearrangement joins TRBV5-1 to TRBJ1-5; tentative D call: TRBD1 (5 bases). Trimming took 4 bases from V and 4 from J, leaving 12 bases between them. The CDR3 sequence is 14 residues long. The germline V gene encodes CDR1 SGHRS and CDR2 YFSETQ. CDR3 residues: CASSPGGNNQPQHF. The DNA of the CDR3 is TGCGCCAGCAGCCCCGGGGGTAATAATCAGCCCCAGCATTTT.

This clonotype was counted a few times. The V gene is TRBV6-2 or TRBV6-3, the J gene TRBJ1-1; TRBD1 is a possible D gene (6 bases). Trimming shortened V by 2 bases and J by 4 bases, and 14 bases separated the two germline ends. The CDR3 sequence is 15 residues long. Germline V gene lookup returns CDR1 MNHEY and CDR2 SVGEGT. The CDR3 here is CASSYGGRASTEAFF. The CDR3 DNA reads TGTGCCAGCAGTTACGGGGGCAGGGCCTCCACTGAAGCTTTCTTT.